The clone carrying this TCR beta chain occurred many times. Germline-derived CDR1 and CDR2 are SNHLY and FYNNEI. CDR3 length: 14 residues. The ends lost 6 bases at V and 2 bases at J; junction bases unmatched: 5. Researchers collected about 9.7 milliliters of peripheral blood from every single donor. PBMCs numbering at least 6 million were isolated per sample. The total RNA that was extracted per sample amounted to at least 5.5 micrograms. This entry comes from a study of blood T cells in healthy people across ages. The authors ran a second PCR of 7 to 11 cycles using a sample-barcoded 5' primer and a J-beta primer mix. All cDNA molecules were each tagged by a template-switch adaptor with 12 random nucleotides. TCRdb called the 5' RACE reads again in MiXCR, with one record for every CDR3 protein. The sample includes some 1,500,000 distinct CDR3 sequences, 35% to 45% of them seen just once.

The source of this sequence is a woman aged 18-35 years in good health. The rearrangement joins TRBV2 to TRBJ2-3; the match to TRBD1 covers 7 bases. Material for sequencing was blood. CDR3 nucleotides: TGTGCCAGCAGCCGGGACAGCTACACAGATACGCAGTATTTT. This sequence encodes CASSRDSYTDTQYF.